The 23 T cell receptor beta chains given below trace back to one sample, sequenced in a study of blood T cell repertoires in COVID-19. Sequencing used immunoSEQ multiplex PCR; TCRdb keeps in-frame clones, though not all of them. The table includes just over 300,000 clones, 87% detected once. The sequencing sample was made of PBMCs or T cells enriched from blood (not recorded which). The receptor set was obtained from a woman aged 18-30 years who had recovered from COVID-19.

The rearrangement links TRBV10-3 to TRBJ1-1, with 7 bases identical to TRBD1. The CDR3 has 15 residues. CDR1 is ENHRY and CDR2 is SYGVKD in the germline V gene. Losses at the gene ends were 0 bases for V and 2 bases for J; bases not matched to a gene: 3. DNA for the CDR3: TGTGCCATCAGTGAGTCTGGGACAGTTAACACTGAAGCTTTCTTT. Amino acid sequence: CAISESGTVNTEAFF.

The chain joins TRBV5-4 to TRBJ2-5; 12 nucleotides match TRBD2. CDR1 is SGHNT and CDR2 is YYREEE in the germline V gene (reference sequence). The CDR3 loop spans 14 amino acids. Trimming removed 4 bases from V and 4 bases from J; junction bases left unmatched: 2. CDR3 sequence reads: CASSLAGGRETQYF. The CDR3 DNA reads TGTGCCAGCAGCCTAGCGGGGGGGAGAGAGACCCAGTACTTC.

The J gene is TRBJ2-1, the V gene TRBV6-5; TRBD2 might be the D (5 bases). The CDR3 is made up of 15 amino acids. V gave up 6 bases and J gave up 0 bases, with 12 bases separating them. Per germline, CDR1 MNHEY and CDR2 SVGAGI. The CDR3: CASRPQRSSYNEQFF. CDR3 DNA sequence: TGTGCCAGCAGGCCCCAGCGGTCCTCCTACAATGAGCAGTTCTTC.

This chain joins TRBV9 and TRBJ2-2, with TRBD2 as a possible D gene (7 bases). The V gene's germline CDR1 is SGDLS and CDR2 YYNGEE. The CDR3 length is 13 residues. V lost 5 bases, J lost 7 bases, and 12 bases lay in between. The CDR3 loop is CASRRGLDGELFF. For the CDR3, the DNA is TGTGCCAGCAGGCGGGGGCTTGACGGGGAGCTGTTTTTT.

A note on this clone: One end of the junction is discordant with germline, which a read error may explain. The V gene is TRBV7-9, the J gene TRBJ2-7, with 15 bases lining up with TRBD2. This CDR3 comprises 17 residues. Germline lookup yields CDR1 SEHNR and CDR2 FQNEAQ (reference sequence). The CDR3 spells CASTRTEGGTSGRRMSF. CDR3 DNA sequence: TGTGCCAGCACCAGAACCGAAGGGGGGACTAGCGGGAGGCGAATGTCCTTC.

This rearrangement joins TRBV28 to TRBJ2-3, with 7 bases matching TRBD1. The CDR3 contains 15 residues. The germline V gene encodes CDR1 MDHEN and CDR2 SYDVKM. V was clipped by 7 bases and J by 0 bases; unmatched bases: 7. The CDR3 loop is CASNAQGDSTDTQYF. The CDR3 region has the DNA TGTGCCAGCAACGCCCAGGGGGATAGCACAGATACGCAGTATTTT.

This chain links TRBV10-3 with TRBJ1-2; TRBD1 aligns across 10 bases. Trimming removed 7 bases from V and 4 bases from J; junction bases left unmatched: 15. This CDR3 has 17 residues. Germline V CDR1 and CDR2: ENHRY, SYGVKD. CDR3 bases: TGTGCCATCACCGCCCAAAAGACAGGGGGCAAAACCTATGGCTACACCTTC. Translated, it gives CAITAQKTGGKTYGYTF.

The chain couples TRBV7-2 to TRBJ2-3; D may be TRBD2 (5 bases). This CDR3 has 15 amino acids. Trimming left V 0 bases short and J 0 bases short, with 7 bases between. The germline gives CDR1 SGHTA, CDR2 FQGNSA. The CDR3 nucleotides read TGTGCCAGCAGCTTAGCGGGAGTAAGCACAGATACGCAGTATTTT. This gives the protein CASSLAGVSTDTQYF.

J is TRBJ1-3 and V is TRBV6-5; 7 bases map to TRBD1. The CDR3 is 14 residues long. The V and J ends lost 4 bases and 4 bases, in that order; junction bases with no gene match: 4. Germline V gene data show CDR1 as MNHEY and CDR2 as SVGAGI. CDR3 region: CASSFDRDGNTIYF. DNA for the CDR3: TGTGCCAGCAGTTTCGACAGGGACGGAAACACCATATATTTT.

Of note for this clone: Other DNA sequences of this sample code for an identical CDR3. J is TRBJ2-5 and V is TRBV5-1; D possibly corresponds to TRBD1 (5 bases). Germline assignment: CDR1 SGHRS and CDR2 YFSETQ. This CDR3 is 14 amino acids long. Trimming took 2 bases from V and 2 from J, leaving 10 bases between them. The CDR3 sequence is CASSFGQGQETQYF. CDR3 DNA sequence: TGCGCCAGCAGCTTCGGGCAGGGACAAGAGACCCAGTACTTC.

This clone was observed a handful of times. The rearrangement joins TRBV5-4 to TRBJ2-1, with 10 bases that match TRBD2. With V trimmed by 0 bases and J by 7 bases, 4 bases remained unmatched. The CDR3 has 15 amino acids. CDR1 and CDR2 (germline): SGHNT, YYREEE (reference sequence). In DNA form, the CDR3 reads TGTGCCAGCAGCTTGGACCCTAGCGGGAGAAATGAGCAGTTCTTC. Translating it yields CASSLDPSGRNEQFF.

The genes are TRBV27 and TRBJ1-6, with 9 bases matching TRBD1. CDR1 and CDR2 (germline): MNHEY, SMNVEV (reference sequence). The CDR3 is 17 residues long. V shed 4 bases, J shed 10 bases, and the junction held 14 bases outside the gene matches. The CDR3 DNA follows: TGTGCCAGCAGTTCCACCGCCGGGACAGGGAATGAGTCACCCCTCCACTTT. This sequence encodes CASSSTAGTGNESPLHF.

The genes are TRBV12-5 and TRBJ2-1; D is unresolved. The CDR3 length is 13 residues. The ends were cut back, 5 bases at V and 2 bases at J, with 7 bases in the middle. Germline CDR1 and CDR2: LGHNT and FRNRAP. CDR3 amino acids: CASGPPPYNEQFF. In DNA form, the CDR3 reads TGTGCTAGTGGTCCTCCCCCCTACAATGAGCAGTTCTTC.

This clone was counted a few times. This chain joins TRBV4-3 and TRBJ1-6, with 12 bases matching TRBD1. This CDR3 is built from 16 residues. The ends lost 1 base at V and 10 bases at J; junction bases unmatched: 5. CDR1 and CDR2 from the germline V gene are LGHNA and YSLEER. This CDR3 reads CASSQAGGTGGSPLHF. In DNA form, the CDR3 reads TGCGCCAGCAGCCAAGCCGGGGGGACAGGGGGCTCACCCCTCCACTTT.

The chain has TRBV10-3 and TRBJ2-7; tentative D call: TRBD1 (6 bases). The CDR3 covers 13 residues. The V gene lost 6 bases and the J gene lost 2 bases, with 11 bases spanning the gap. The germline V gene has CDR1 ENHRY and CDR2 SYGVKD. CDR3 DNA: TGTGCCATCAGCAGGGGATCTACCTACGAGCAGTACTTC. Translating it yields CAISRGSTYEQYF.

This clone was counted a single time. This rearrangement joins TRBV13 to TRBJ2-1; D unresolved. CDR3 length equals 15 residues. Germline CDR1 PRHDT, CDR2 FYEKMQ (reference sequence). Deletions cut 2 bases from V and 4 bases from J, with 12 bases between. This CDR3 reads CASSLLNLRYNEQFF. The CDR3 region has the DNA TGTGCCAGCAGCTTACTAAACCTACGGTACAATGAGCAGTTCTTC.

This sequence joins TRBV29-1 and TRBJ1-2; TRBD1 might be the D (6 bases). The CDR3 has 17 residues. Germline V lookup: CDR1 SQVTM, CDR2 ANQGSEA. The V end lost 5 bases, the J end lost 6 bases, and 28 bases lay between the germline ends. This chain's CDR3 is CSVPPSGGQIVGDGYTF. CDR3 DNA: TGCAGCGTTCCGCCCTCAGGTGGACAGATTGTGGGAGATGGCTACACCTTC.

This clone was picked up one time. The chain couples TRBV28 to TRBJ1-3; 7 bases agree with TRBD1. V trimming: 9 bases; J trimming: 4 bases; junction bases outside the gene matches: 9. Germline lookup yields CDR1 MDHEN and CDR2 SYDVKM. The CDR3 consists of 14 residues. The DNA of the CDR3 is TGTGCCAGTCAACCGGGACAGTGGGGAAACACCATATATTTT. This sequence encodes CASQPGQWGNTIYF.

The chain uses TRBV11-2 and TRBJ2-4, with D unclear. The CDR3 sequence is 14 residues long. The V and J ends lost 4 bases and 0 bases respectively, with 7 bases between them. Germline CDR1 SGHAT, CDR2 FQNNGV. This CDR3 is CASSSRLAKNIQYF. The CDR3 region has the DNA TGTGCCAGCAGCTCCCGACTAGCCAAAAACATTCAGTACTTC.

This sequence joins TRBV21-1 and TRBJ1-1; the table's D call of TRBD1 was not tested on the DNA. TRBV21-1 is an annotated pseudogene. The CDR3 covers 16 residues. Here the CDR3 reads CASSPTGFAVNTEAFF. In DNA form, the CDR3 reads TGTGCCAGCAGCCCGACAGGGTTTGCAGTGAACACTGAAGCTTTCTTT.

The V gene is TRBV7-3, the J gene TRBJ2-2; weak D call: TRBD2 (6 bases). The germline V and J ends were trimmed by 5 bases and 6 bases, with 13 bases remaining between them. Per the germline V gene, CDR1 is SGHTA and CDR2 is FQGTGA. The length of the CDR3 is 14 residues. The chain's CDR3 is CASSPLASAGELFF. CDR3 in DNA: TGTGCCAGCAGCCCACTAGCTTCTGCCGGGGAGCTGTTTTTT.

The CDR3 DNA reads TGCGCCAGCAGTGAGGTAGGACAGGAGTCCTTTTATAGCAATCAGCCCCAGCATTTT. It yields the protein CASSEVGQESFYSNQPQHF. V is TRBV10-1 and J is TRBJ1-5, with 7 bases identical to TRBD1. The V segment lost 2 bases and the J segment 0 bases; nucleotides outside the gene matches: 13. Germline V CDR1 and CDR2: WNHNN, SYGVQD (reference sequence). This CDR3 is built from 19 residues.

This clone occurred once. CDR3 in DNA: TGTGCCAGCAGCCCTCAAACTAGGTTCCACGAGCAGTACTTC. It specifies CASSPQTRFHEQYF. The V gene is TRBV7-2, the J gene TRBJ2-7; possibly TRBD2 for D (5 bases). The V end was cut by 5 bases, the J end by 5 bases, with 16 bases between. This CDR3 is 14 amino acids long. Per the germline V gene, CDR1 is SGHTA and CDR2 is FQGNSA.